What follows are 28 T cell receptor beta chains derived from one specimen sequenced in a study of blood T cell repertoires in COVID-19. Method: immunoSEQ multiplex PCR; TCRdb's copy keeps in-frame clones and lacks some. The data hold 76,000 or so clones, with around nine tenths observed a single time. Sequencing was carried out using peripheral blood. The source of these receptors is a human donor in a cohort sampled during active COVID-19.

Regarding this clone: Germline is not matched at one junction end, which may reflect a read error. CDR3 sequence: CASSERDTF. CDR3 nucleotide sequence: TGTGCCAGCAGTGAGCGGGATACCTTT. V gene TRBV2 combines with J gene TRBJ1-1, with D uncertain. The length of the CDR3 is 9 residues. Germline V gene sequence: CDR1 SNHLY, CDR2 FYNNEI.

Note on this clone: The junction does not match germline at one end; this may be a read error. V usage is TRBV18 and J usage is TRBJ2-7; 9 bases align to TRBD1. The CDR3 consists of 12 residues. Germline CDR1 reads KGHSH; CDR2 reads LQKENI. CDR3 DNA sequence: TGTGCCAGCTCAATTCCGGGACAGGGAATCTTCTTC. It encodes CASSIPGQGIFF.

The chain is built from TRBV6-5 and TRBJ1-1; TRBD1 agrees at 8 bases. CDR1 and CDR2 from the germline V gene are MNHEY and SVGAGI. V gave up 5 bases and J gave up 6 bases; unmatched junction bases: 11. The CDR3 length is 15 residues. The CDR3 nucleotides are TGTGCCAGCAGTCCGACAGGGGTTATGTCCTCTGAAGCTTTCTTT. Amino acids: CASSPTGVMSSEAFF.

V is TRBV6-5 and J is TRBJ2-2; D might be TRBD2 (5 bases). The CDR3 contains 15 residues. The germline gives CDR1 MNHEY, CDR2 SVGAGI. V gave up 7 bases and J gave up 6 bases, with 18 bases separating them. This CDR3 reads CASNNPGSGAGELFF. The CDR3, as DNA: TGTGCCAGCAATAATCCGGGATCTGGGGCCGGGGAGCTGTTTTTT.

The chain combines TRBV27 with TRBJ1-5, with D perhaps TRBD1 (6 bases). V shed 4 bases and J shed 7 bases, with 14 bases lying between them. The CDR3 consists of 14 residues. Germline V gene data show CDR1 as MNHEY and CDR2 as SMNVEV (reference sequence). DNA for the CDR3: TGTGCCAGCAGTTCCACAGGGTTCGGGCAGCCCCAGCATTTT. It yields the protein CASSSTGFGQPQHF.

The chain recombines TRBV27 with TRBJ1-2, with a possible D match to TRBD1 (5 bases). Germline-derived CDR1 and CDR2 are MNHEY and SMNVEV (reference sequence). V dropped 3 bases and J dropped 2 bases, with 7 bases sitting between them. This CDR3 region has 13 residues. The CDR3 sequence: CASSFDSNYGYTF. In nucleotides, the CDR3 is TGTGCCAGCAGTTTTGACAGCAACTATGGCTACACCTTC.

V and J are TRBV2 and TRBJ2-5, with 8 bases fitting TRBD1. CDR3 length equals 13 residues. CDR1 is SNHLY, CDR2 FYNNEI, per germline. Unmatched junction bases numbered 4, after V lost 6 bases and J lost 4 bases. The CDR3 spells CASRTGGRETQYF. The CDR3 nucleotides read TGTGCCAGCAGAACAGGGGGTCGAGAGACCCAGTACTTC.

In its sample, this clone was seen once. The gene calls are TRBV7-2 and TRBJ2-7; the D is unclear. Germline CDR1 is SGHTA and CDR2 is FQGNSA. Trimming removed 1 base from V and 7 bases from J, with 14 bases in between. The CDR3 is made up of 14 amino acids. CDR3 sequence reads: CASSLVPGDREQYF. CDR3 sequence (DNA): TGTGCCAGCAGCTTAGTTCCCGGTGATCGAGAGCAGTACTTC.

This clone was picked up one time. This chain links TRBV10-3 with TRBJ2-5; 10 nucleotides line up with TRBD1. The CDR3 has 13 amino acids. CDR1 and CDR2 (germline): ENHRY, SYGVKD. The J segment lost 3 bases and the V segment lost 10 bases, leaving 5 bases of the junction unmatched. The CDR3 sequence: CATKTGGEETQYF. The CDR3 DNA is TGTGCCACAAAGACAGGGGGCGAAGAGACCCAGTACTTC.

The CDR3 region is CASSQGVGETQYF. DNA for the CDR3: TGTGCCAGCAGCCAAGGTGTCGGGGAGACCCAGTACTTC. This rearrangement joins TRBV3-1 (or the pseudogene TRBV3-2) to TRBJ2-5; D unresolved. CDR1 and CDR2 from the germline V gene are LGHDT and YNNKEL (reference sequence). This CDR3 spans 13 amino acids. Trimming removed 1 base from V and 5 bases from J, with 8 bases in between.

The V gene is TRBV6-5, the J gene TRBJ2-7; D unclear. The germline V gene has CDR1 MNHEY and CDR2 SVGAGI. V lost 2 bases to trimming and J lost 2 bases, with 10 bases between them. The CDR3 covers 14 residues. CDR3 nucleotide sequence: TGTGCCAGCAGTTACGGGCCAGTCACCTACGAGCAGTACTTC. Encoded protein: CASSYGPVTYEQYF.

This chain links TRBV2 with TRBJ2-2; D is possibly TRBD2 (5 bases). There are 14 residues in the CDR3. The germline V gene encodes CDR1 SNHLY and CDR2 FYNNEI. V lost 7 bases and J lost 5, with 14 bases in between. The CDR3 region is CASKADLGTGELFF. The CDR3 region has the DNA TGTGCCAGCAAAGCGGATTTGGGGACCGGGGAGCTGTTTTTT. Based on the CDR3 plus reference TRBV2 and TRBJ2-2, the full variable domain is EPEVTQTPSHQVTQMGQEVILRCVPISNHLYFYWYRQILGQKVEFLVSFYNNEISEKSEIFDDQFSVERPDGSNFTLKIRSTKLEDSAMYFCASKADLGTGELFFGEGSRLTVL.

The genes are TRBV7-3 and TRBJ2-1; 12 bases map to TRBD2. Trimming cost V 2 bases and J 10 bases; bases outside gene matches: 6. The germline CDR1 and CDR2 sequences are SGHTA and FQGTGA. The length of the CDR3 is 15 residues. The CDR3: CASSLSTSGGREQFF. The CDR3 nucleotides read TGTGCCAGCAGCTTATCGACTAGCGGGGGAAGAGAGCAGTTCTTC.

This clone occurred once. The CDR3, as DNA: TGTGCCAGCAGCTACCTTAGCTCGGATACGCAGTATTTT. Translation gives CASSYLSSDTQYF. V gene TRBV7-3 combines with J gene TRBJ2-3; D uncertain. Between the trimmed V and J ends, which lost 4 bases and 6 bases, there was a span of 11 bases. Germline values: CDR1 SGHTA, CDR2 FQGTGA. The length of the CDR3 is 13 residues. The variable domain in full, with the rest retrieved from reference TRBV7-3 and TRBJ2-3, is GAGVSQTPSNKVTEKGKYVELRCDPISGHTALYWYRQSLGQGPEFLIYFQGTGAADDSGLPNDRFFAVRPEGSVSTLKIQRTERGDSAVYLCASSYLSSDTQYFGPGTRLTVL.

This chain connects TRBV12-3 or TRBV12-4 to TRBJ2-2, with D uncertain. The CDR3 loop spans 12 amino acids. V was trimmed by 4 bases and J by 3 bases, leaving 3 bases between them. In nucleotides, the CDR3 is TGTGCCAGCAGTTCCTACACCGGGGAGCTGTTTTTT. Amino acids: CASSSYTGELFF.

The CDR3 sequence is CASSYSVRRGRTEAFF. The CDR3 nucleotides are TGTGCCAGCAGTTACTCTGTCCGAAGGGGTAGAACTGAAGCTTTCTTT. This sequence joins TRBV6-5 and TRBJ1-1, with D possibly being TRBD1 (5 bases). The germline gives CDR1 MNHEY, CDR2 SVGAGI. Trimming shortened V by 0 bases and J by 5 bases, and 16 bases separated the two germline ends. The CDR3 loop spans 16 amino acids.

This chain uses TRBV4-3 with TRBJ2-5; D is perhaps TRBD2 (7 bases). With 1 base removed from V and 5 bases from J, the gap between germline ends came to 14 bases. The CDR3 is made up of 15 amino acids. The germline CDR1 and CDR2 sequences are LGHNA and YSLEER. This chain's CDR3 is CASSQVGGAGETQYF. DNA for the CDR3: TGCGCCAGCAGCCAAGTTGGGGGGGCCGGGGAGACCCAGTACTTC.

Concerning this clone itself: One end of the junction varies from germline; a read error may be responsible. The chain couples TRBV18 to TRBJ1-1; D is perhaps TRBD1 (6 bases). The CDR3 is made up of 15 amino acids. The germline V gene encodes CDR1 KGHSH and CDR2 LQKENI. The CDR3 DNA follows: TGTGCCAGCTCACCCAGGGGCGCCCCGAACGCTGAAGCTTTCTTT. This gives the protein CASSPRGAPNAEAFF.

The chain joins TRBV14 to TRBJ1-1; D is undetermined. This CDR3 region has 15 residues. Germline CDR1 and CDR2: SGHDN and FVKESK. Trimming shortened V by 0 bases and J by 0 bases, and 8 bases separated the two germline ends. As DNA, the CDR3 is TGTGCCAGCAGCCAAGAAGCAGCGATGAACACTGAAGCTTTCTTT. Protein product: CASSQEAAMNTEAFF.

This chain joins TRBV27 and TRBJ1-2; 9 bases align to TRBD1. CDR3 length: 18 amino acids. V shed 3 bases, J shed 4 bases, and the junction held 15 bases outside the gene matches. In germline, CDR1 is MNHEY, CDR2 SMNVEV (reference sequence). As DNA, the CDR3 is TGTGCCAGCAGTTTTTCTATACGGGACAGGGAGGCGGGCTATGGCTACACCTTC. Its protein product is CASSFSIRDREAGYGYTF.

The chain employs TRBV7-2 and TRBJ1-1, with D tentatively TRBD1 (6 bases). This CDR3 has 14 residues. V shed 5 bases and J shed 7 bases, with 17 bases lying between them. The germline CDR1 and CDR2 sequences are SGHTA and FQGNSA. Written as DNA, the CDR3 is TGTGCCAGCAGCCCCCCTTTCAAGGACAGTGAAGCTTTCTTT. This sequence encodes CASSPPFKDSEAFF.

The V call is TRBV5-5, the J call TRBJ2-3; a possible D gene is TRBD2 (6 bases). CDR3 length: 19 amino acids. Germline V gene sequence: CDR1 SGHKS, CDR2 YYEKEE (reference sequence). Trimming took off 0 bases at V and 0 bases at J, with 20 bases between the two ends. Written as DNA, the CDR3 is TGTGCCAGCAGCTTGGTAAGGGGACTCCTCCCCTCTAGCACAGATACGCAGTATTTT. Translated: CASSLVRGLLPSSTDTQYF.

This clone was recorded only once. This chain joins TRBV12-3 or TRBV12-4 and TRBJ1-1, with TRBD1 as a possible D gene (6 bases). With 6 bases removed from V and 0 bases from J, the gap between germline ends came to 8 bases. This CDR3 is 13 amino acids long. CDR3 sequence (DNA): TGTGCCAGCAGAAGACAGGTGAACACTGAAGCTTTCTTT. Residues: CASRRQVNTEAFF.

This clone was seen once. The chain links TRBV6-4 to TRBJ2-2; D gene uncertain. Germline CDR1 reads MRHNA; CDR2 reads SNTAGT. The CDR3 sequence is 14 residues long. Trimming left V 4 bases short and J 1 base short, with 7 bases between. This CDR3 is CASSVGMNTGELFF. The DNA for the CDR3 is TGTGCCAGCAGTGTGGGCATGAACACCGGGGAGCTGTTTTTT.

The V and J genes are TRBV6-2 or TRBV6-3 and TRBJ1-2; TRBD1 matches 7 bases. The length of the CDR3 is 13 residues. CDR1 is MNHEY, CDR2 SVGEGT, per germline. The V segment lost 5 bases and the J segment 8 bases; nucleotides outside the gene matches: 8. CDR3 sequence reads: CASSQRQGSGYTF. CDR3 bases: TGTGCCAGCAGTCAGAGACAGGGCTCCGGCTACACCTTC.

CDR3 loop: CASSIRADSLYNEQFF. CDR3 nucleotides: TGTGCCAGTAGTATACGAGCGGACAGTCTTTACAATGAGCAGTTCTTC. The rearrangement links TRBV19 to TRBJ2-1, with a possible D match to TRBD1 (6 bases). There are 16 residues in the CDR3. Looked up from germline, CDR1 is LNHDA and CDR2 is SQIVND (reference sequence). The V end lost 2 bases, the J end lost 4 bases, and 15 bases lay between the germline ends.

The chain links TRBV24-1 to TRBJ1-1; tentatively, D is TRBD1 (6 bases). V gave up 6 bases and J gave up 4 bases, with 11 bases separating them. CDR3 length: 13 residues. Germline V gives CDR1 KGHDR, CDR2 SFDVKD. The CDR3, as DNA: TGTGCCACCAGTTCGCGAGGGGGCACTGAAGCTTTCTTT. Its protein is CATSSRGGTEAFF.

The chain has TRBV3-1 (or the pseudogene TRBV3-2) and TRBJ2-5; 10 bases fit TRBD1. This CDR3 region has 14 residues. Germline loops: CDR1 LGHDT, CDR2 YNNKEL (reference sequence). V gave up 4 bases and J gave up 4 bases; unmatched junction bases: 3. The CDR3 DNA reads as TGTGCCAGCAGCCGACGGGACAGGGGAGAGACCCAGTACTTC. This codes for CASSRRDRGETQYF.